Included here is one T cell receptor (beta chain) sequence, with context. The V gene's germline CDR1 is MGHRA and CDR2 YSYEKL. Deletions cut 5 bases from V and 0 bases from J, with 8 bases between. This CDR3 comprises 14 residues. Assignment of participants to cohorts was predicated upon participant-reported clinical history. All recovered Cohort 3 donors got two negative PCRs, got clearance, or saw symptom resolution. Assay: immunoSEQ multiplex PCR; the TCRdb copy retains only in-frame clones and omits some. The table shows about 300,000 clones, with 90% occurring only once. The data were taken from a study of blood T cell repertoires in COVID-19. Study in general: Specimens from acute and convalescent COVID-19 originated in the United States, Italy and Spain. PBMCs, B-cell-depleted T cells, or T cells were the source of the cDNA or gDNA that made up the material.

V gene TRBV4-1 combines with J gene TRBJ1-5, with unresolved D. The TCR comes from a woman aged 25 to 39 who had recovered from COVID-19. The sequenced sample was PBMCs or T cells enriched from blood (not recorded which). Here the CDR3 DNA reads TGCGCCAGCAGCGAGAGGTATAGCAATCAGCCCCAGCATTTT. Translated, it gives CASSERYSNQPQHF.